The next 10 T cell receptor beta chains were all read from a single sample in a study of blood T cell repertoires in COVID-19. The assay was immunoSEQ multiplex PCR, and TCRdb's table has in-frame clones only and misses some. The data contain about 110,000 clones, 89% of them seen just once; the ten biggest clones take up 4.9%. The specimen sequenced was peripheral blood. The receptors were sampled from a man between 40 and 49 years old with active or convalescent COVID-19.

The chain joins TRBV16 to TRBJ1-4; TRBD1 agrees at 9 bases. Germline V gene lookup returns CDR1 KGHSY and CDR2 FQNENV. The junction had 4 bases not matched to a gene; V was cut back by 4 bases and J by 7 bases. The CDR3 covers 14 residues. CDR3 nucleotides: TGTGCCAGCAGCCCCGACAGGGGGGCTGAAAAACTGTTTTTT. It yields the protein CASSPDRGAEKLFF.

This sequence joins TRBV21-1 and TRBJ2-1; the table's D call of TRBD2 was not tested on the DNA. TRBV21-1 corresponds to a pseudogene. This CDR3 spans 18 amino acids. The chain's CDR3 is CASSNLGETSGIYNEQFF. The CDR3 nucleotides read TGTGCCAGCAGCAACCTAGGGGAGACTAGCGGGATCTACAATGAGCAGTTCTTC.

V gene TRBV18 combines with J gene TRBJ1-5, with TRBD1 as a possible D gene (5 bases). Germline V gives CDR1 KGHSH, CDR2 LQKENI. The CDR3 loop spans 14 amino acids. The V end lost 2 bases, the J end lost 5 bases, and 10 bases lay between the germline ends. In nucleotides, the CDR3 is TGTGCCAGCTCACCATCAGGGATGGATCAGCCCCAGCATTTT. The encoded protein is CASSPSGMDQPQHF. Based on the CDR3 plus reference TRBV18 and TRBJ1-5, the full variable domain is NAGVMQNPRHLVRRRGQEARLRCSPMKGHSHVYWYRQLPEEGLKFMVYLQKENIIDESGMPKERFSAEFPKEGPSILRIQQVVRGDSAAYFCASSPSGMDQPQHFGDGTRLSIL.

V gene TRBV6-1 combines with J gene TRBJ2-2, with 8 bases that match TRBD1. From germline, CDR1 is MNHNS and CDR2 SASEGT. The CDR3 sequence is 14 residues long. J lost 7 bases, V lost 3 bases, and 4 bases had no gene match. DNA for the CDR3: TGTGCCAGCAGTGAGGGACAGGTTAGCGGGGAGCTGTTTTTT. It is translated as CASSEGQVSGELFF.

This rearrangement joins TRBV21-1 to TRBJ1-6; TRBD1, the table's D call, was not compared with the DNA. TRBV21-1 is assigned pseudogene status. The CDR3 totals 18 residues. The CDR3 bases are TGTGCCAGCAGCAAAGGGGGCAGGGAAATTCGTTATAATTCACCCCTCCACTTT. This gives the protein CASSKGGREIRYNSPLHF.

J is TRBJ2-1 and V is TRBV28, with a weak D call TRBD1 (6 bases). V gave up 8 bases and J gave up 6 bases, with 11 bases separating them. Germline CDR1 is MDHEN and CDR2 is SYDVKM. The CDR3 is 12 amino acids. In nucleotides, the CDR3 is TGTGCCAGCGGTTGGGGGCCCAATGAGCAGTTCTTC. Translating it yields CASGWGPNEQFF.

The rearrangement links TRBV6-5 to TRBJ2-5, with unresolved D. Germline CDR1 reads MNHEY; CDR2 reads SVGAGI. This CDR3 is 14 amino acids long. The V end lost 0 bases, the J end lost 5 bases, and 10 bases lay between the germline ends. CDR3: CASSYSNLGETQYF. DNA of the CDR3: TGTGCCAGCAGTTACTCGAATCTCGGGGAGACCCAGTACTTC.

This sequence joins TRBV7-2 and TRBJ1-3, with TRBD1 as a possible D gene (6 bases). The CDR3 covers 16 residues. Germline lookup yields CDR1 SGHTA and CDR2 FQGNSA. The V end lost 3 bases, the J end lost 2 bases, and 14 bases lay between the germline ends. The CDR3 sequence: CASSLGSDRPGNTIYF. The DNA for the CDR3 is TGTGCCAGCAGCTTGGGGTCTGACAGGCCTGGAAACACCATATATTTT.

The chain employs TRBV6-5 and TRBJ1-1; D is undetermined. This CDR3 contains 15 residues. V lost 0 bases and J 8 bases, leaving 16 bases between the germline ends. CDR1 is MNHEY, CDR2 SVGAGI, per germline. CDR3 DNA: TGTGCCAGCAGTTACTCGAACCCGGGGTCAGACGAAGCTTTCTTT. It codes for CASSYSNPGSDEAFF.

The rearrangement links TRBV4-1 to TRBJ1-4, with TRBD1 matching over 8 bases. Germline V gene data show CDR1 as MGHRA and CDR2 as YSYEKL. This CDR3 contains 15 residues. Unmatched junction bases numbered 7, after V lost 5 bases and J lost 5 bases. CDR3 residues: CASSMPDRENEKLFF. CDR3 in DNA: TGCGCCAGCAGCATGCCGGACAGGGAAAATGAAAAACTGTTTTTT.